The rows below give T cell receptor beta chains drawn from one sample of a study of monozygotic twins with inflammatory bowel disease. TCRdb reprocessed the 5' RACE reads, with one entry per CDR3 protein and no DNA. The record lists 310,000 or so distinct CDR3 sequences, of which the ten most abundant hold 2% to 2.5%. The sequencing input was blood. The receptors shown here come from a human donor with ulcerative colitis or Crohn's disease, or a healthy co-twin of an affected twin (not recorded which). The CDR3 runs from the conserved cysteine through the conserved F or W. Fields, in order: J gene, V gene, CDR3 protein.

TRBJ2-1 | TRBV6-2/TRBV6-3 | CASSYSGSYNEQFF
TRBJ2-5 | TRBV20-1 | CSAMVPGRAQETQYF
TRBJ2-7 | TRBV4-1 | CASSQGWIYEQYF
TRBJ1-3 | TRBV12-3/TRBV12-4 | CASTQITGPGNTIYF
TRBJ1-1 | TRBV10-3 | CAISDGKGFEDTEAFF
TRBJ2-1 | TRBV15 | CATSRDRGNEQFF
TRBJ2-6 | TRBV5-1 | CASSLGTGGSLSGANVLTF
TRBJ2-5 | TRBV24-1 | CATSPMGRTQYF
TRBJ1-5 | TRBV5-1 | CASSVGTVSNQPQHF
TRBJ2-1 | TRBV28 | CAPLERAGETSEQFF
TRBJ2-2 | TRBV20-1 | CSARDIAGELFF
TRBJ1-5 | TRBV4-1 | CASSQDEPRQGNSNQPQHF
TRBJ2-3 | TRBV14 | CASSPYKEEGLVYVAGTDTQYF
TRBJ2-3 | TRBV7-2 | CASSFRLAGGGTDTQYF
TRBJ1-5 | TRBV12-3/TRBV12-4 | CASSREGYSNQPQHF
TRBJ2-4 | TRBV20-1 | CSARVNLSDRRKNIQYF
TRBJ2-3 | TRBV4-1 | CASAPLGPQGDTQYF
TRBJ2-3 | TRBV12-3/TRBV12-4 | CASSDSGGFSTDTQYF
TRBJ1-2 | TRBV12-3/TRBV12-4 | CASSLASGDGYTF
TRBJ2-1 | TRBV30 | CAWSDYNEQFF
TRBJ2-3 | TRBV10-3 | CAITQSGGFGDTQYF
TRBJ1-2 | TRBV7-9 | CASSPYRDRVRAGYTF